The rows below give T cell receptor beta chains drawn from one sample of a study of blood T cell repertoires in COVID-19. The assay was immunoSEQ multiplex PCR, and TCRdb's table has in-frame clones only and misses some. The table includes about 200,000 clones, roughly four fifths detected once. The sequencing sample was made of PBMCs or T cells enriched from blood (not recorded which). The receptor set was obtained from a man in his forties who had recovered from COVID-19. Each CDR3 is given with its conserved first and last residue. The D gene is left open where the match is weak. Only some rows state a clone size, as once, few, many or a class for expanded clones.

CDR3 protein: CASSYSYVDMNTEAFF; CDR3 DNA: TGTGCCAGCAGTTACTCGTACGTCGACATGAACACTGAAGCTTTCTTT; D gene: .; V gene: TRBV6-2/TRBV6-3; clone size: .; J gene: TRBJ1-1
CDR3 protein: CASSQAFYGETQYF; CDR3 DNA: TGCGCCAGCAGCCAAGCCTTCTACGGAGAGACCCAGTACTTC; D gene: .; V gene: TRBV4-3; clone size: .; J gene: TRBJ2-5
CDR3 protein: CASSQGRRTDTQYF; CDR3 DNA: TGTGCCAGCAGCCAAGGACGGAGAACAGATACGCAGTATTTT; D gene: .; V gene: TRBV3-1/TRBV3-2; clone size: .; J gene: TRBJ2-3
CDR3 protein: CASSYSGQGAPGYTF; CDR3 DNA: TGTGCCAGCAGTTACTCGGGACAGGGGGCGCCCGGCTACACCTTC; D gene: TRBD1; V gene: TRBV6-2/TRBV6-3; clone size: .; J gene: TRBJ1-2
CDR3 protein: CASSLDTGENQPQHF; CDR3 DNA: TGTGCCAGCAGCTTAGATACCGGGGAAAATCAGCCCCAGCATTTT; D gene: .; V gene: TRBV11-2; clone size: .; J gene: TRBJ1-5
CDR3 protein: CASTGQGYGNTIYF; CDR3 DNA: TGTGCCAGCACGGGGCAGGGGTACGGAAACACCATATATTTT; D gene: .; V gene: TRBV2; clone size: .; J gene: TRBJ1-3
CDR3 protein: CSVCIATNEQYF; CDR3 DNA: TGCAGCGTTTGTATAGCGACGAACGAGCAGTACTTC; D gene: .; V gene: TRBV29-1; clone size: .; J gene: TRBJ2-7
CDR3 protein: CASSVQTDTQYF; CDR3 DNA: TGTGCCAGCAGCGTACAAACAGATACGCAGTATTTT; D gene: .; V gene: TRBV9; clone size: .; J gene: TRBJ2-3
CDR3 protein: CASSQGEFVGYGYTF; CDR3 DNA: TGCGCCAGCAGCCAAGGGGAGTTCGTGGGTTATGGCTACACCTTC; D gene: .; V gene: TRBV4-1; clone size: .; J gene: TRBJ1-2
CDR3 protein: CAISDGRESLEQYF; CDR3 DNA: TGTGCCATCAGTGATGGGCGGGAGTCACTCGAGCAGTACTTC; D gene: TRBD2; V gene: TRBV10-3; clone size: .; J gene: TRBJ2-7
CDR3 protein: CASRPHTLDREDYTF; CDR3 DNA: TGTGCCAGCAGACCTCATACACTGGACAGAGAAGACTACACCTTC; D gene: .; V gene: TRBV28; clone size: .; J gene: TRBJ1-2
CDR3 protein: CASSSDGALGNTIYF; CDR3 DNA: TGTGCCAGCAGTTCTGATGGGGCTCTCGGAAACACCATATATTTT; D gene: .; V gene: TRBV5-4; clone size: .; J gene: TRBJ1-3
CDR3 protein: CASSSTGYGYTF; CDR3 DNA: TGTGCCAGCAGTTCAACAGGGTACGGCTACACCTTC; D gene: .; V gene: TRBV12-3/TRBV12-4; clone size: .; J gene: TRBJ1-2
CDR3 protein: CASSVIARGHGYTF; CDR3 DNA: TGTGCCAGCAGTGTCATCGCCAGGGGACATGGCTACACCTTC; D gene: .; V gene: TRBV28; clone size: once; J gene: TRBJ1-2
CDR3 protein: CASSSGLAGGWYEQFF; CDR3 DNA: TGCGCCAGCAGCTCTGGACTAGCGGGAGGATGGTATGAGCAGTTCTTC; D gene: TRBD2; V gene: TRBV5-1; clone size: .; J gene: TRBJ2-1
CDR3 protein: CASSQADRTSGNTIYF; CDR3 DNA: TGTGCCAGCAGCCAAGCGGACAGGACCTCTGGAAACACCATATATTTT; D gene: TRBD1; V gene: TRBV4-2; clone size: .; J gene: TRBJ1-3
CDR3 protein: CAIPGGGEETQYF; CDR3 DNA: TGTGCCATCCCCGGTGGGGGGGAAGAGACCCAGTACTTC; D gene: TRBD2; V gene: TRBV19; clone size: .; J gene: TRBJ2-5
CDR3 protein: CASSVTGGLNEQFF; CDR3 DNA: TGCGCCAGCAGTGTGACGGGAGGACTCAATGAGCAGTTCTTC; D gene: TRBD2; V gene: TRBV10-2; clone size: once; J gene: TRBJ2-1
CDR3 protein: CASSWRDRLYGYTF; CDR3 DNA: TGTGCCAGCAGCTGGCGGGACCGACTCTATGGCTACACCTTC; D gene: .; V gene: TRBV7-9; clone size: once; J gene: TRBJ1-2
CDR3 protein: CASSRPRDSTYEQYF; CDR3 DNA: TGTGCCAGCAGCCGTCCCCGGGACTCCACCTACGAGCAGTACTTC; D gene: .; V gene: TRBV6-2/TRBV6-3; clone size: .; J gene: TRBJ2-7
CDR3 protein: CAWSPGPGQGLSYTF; CDR3 DNA: TGTGCCTGGAGTCCCGGCCCGGGACAGGGATTGAGCTACACCTTC; D gene: TRBD1; V gene: TRBV30; clone size: .; J gene: TRBJ1-2
CDR3 protein: CASESTSGRPDTQYF; CDR3 DNA: TGTGCCAGCGAAAGTACTAGCGGGAGGCCAGATACGCAGTATTTT; D gene: TRBD2; V gene: TRBV28; clone size: .; J gene: TRBJ2-3
CDR3 protein: CASSDRLAARETQYF; CDR3 DNA: TGTGCCAGCAGTGATCGTCTAGCGGCTCGAGAGACCCAGTACTTC; D gene: TRBD2; V gene: TRBV2; clone size: few; J gene: TRBJ2-5